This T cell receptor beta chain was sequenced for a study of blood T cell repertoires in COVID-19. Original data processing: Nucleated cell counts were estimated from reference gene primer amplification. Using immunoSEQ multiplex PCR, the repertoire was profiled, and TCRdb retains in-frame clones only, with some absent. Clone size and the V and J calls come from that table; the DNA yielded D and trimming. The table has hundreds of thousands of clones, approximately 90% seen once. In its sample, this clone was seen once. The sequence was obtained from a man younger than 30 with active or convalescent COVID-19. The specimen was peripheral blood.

Here the CDR3 reads CASSLSRSQGAGGNTIYF. The CDR3 DNA sequence: TGTGCCAGCAGCTTATCCAGATCACAGGGGGCAGGTGGAAACACCATATATTTT. The rearrangement links TRBV11-2 to TRBJ1-3, with 9 bases identical to TRBD1. This CDR3 is built from 18 residues. CDR1 and CDR2 from the germline V gene are SGHAT and FQNNGV. Germline trimming cut 2 bases from V and 3 bases from J; bases unmatched to any gene: 11.